The 21 T cell receptor beta chains below come from one sample, sequenced in a study of T cells in Graves' hyperthyroidism and ophthalmopathy. Amplification yielded TCR beta CDR3 regions, with RNA transcripts as the source. First-round RT-PCR of the TCR CDR3 relied on the HTBI primer set. One entry per CDR3 protein, called by TCRdb with MiXCR from the multiplex PCR reads. Among roughly 560,000 distinct CDR3 sequences listed, 14% to 15% were seen once. Sequenced: blood. The receptors were sampled from a woman aged 40 to 55 with Graves' ophthalmopathy.

This clonotype has only a few counts. The genes are TRBV10-2 and TRBJ2-5; D is possibly TRBD1 (6 bases). Trimming left V 3 bases short and J 5 bases short, with 10 bases between. This CDR3 is 13 amino acids long. Germline V lookup: CDR1 WSHSY, CDR2 SAAADI. CDR3 region: CASSDLRGETQYF. CDR3 DNA: TGCGCCAGCAGTGATCTGAGGGGGGAGACCCAGTACTTC.

DNA for the CDR3: TGTGCCAGTAGTATAGGGGGTCTCGGGGGCACTGAAGCTTTCTTT. This translates into CASSIGGLGGTEAFF. V gene TRBV19 combines with J gene TRBJ1-1; possibly TRBD1 for D (5 bases). Germline V gene sequence: CDR1 LNHDA, CDR2 SQIVND (reference sequence). CDR3 size: 15 residues. The V gene lost 1 base and the J gene lost 4 bases, with 13 bases spanning the gap.

This chain uses TRBV11-1 with TRBJ2-7; a possible D gene is TRBD1 (7 bases). This CDR3 has 16 residues. Germline V lookup: CDR1 SGHAT, CDR2 FQDESV (reference sequence). Trimming took off 2 bases at V and 5 bases at J, with 19 bases between the two ends. The CDR3: CASSLRRGTVPHEQYF. The CDR3, as DNA: TGTGCCAGCAGCTTAAGGAGGGGGACAGTCCCCCACGAGCAGTACTTC.

About this clonotype: This sequence may be a read error, since a much larger clone differs from it by one base. The chain employs TRBV11-3 and TRBJ2-2; D could derive from TRBD1 or TRBD2 (5 bases each). Germline CDR1 is SGHNT and CDR2 is YENEEA. V was clipped by 5 bases and J by 10 bases, with 20 bases between them. CDR3 length equals 15 residues. CDR3 nucleotides: TGTGCCAGCAGCCGGGAAGCAGGGCCCAGCGAGGAGCTGTTTTTT. Amino acid sequence: CASSREAGPSEELFF.

The sample holds many counts of this clonotype. The rearrangement uses TRBV6-5 and TRBJ1-1; TRBD1 is a possible D gene (5 bases). V was shortened by 8 bases and J by 0 bases, with 13 bases between the two germline ends. The CDR3 is 14 amino acids. Germline CDR1 reads MNHEY; CDR2 reads SVGAGI. This chain's CDR3 is CASLRELMNTEAFF. The CDR3 DNA follows: TGTGCCAGCCTCAGGGAGTTGATGAACACTGAAGCTTTCTTT.

This clonotype was picked up many times. This CDR3 is CATSGGDRAPLGGYTF. CDR3 nucleotide sequence: TGTGCCACCAGCGGCGGGGACAGGGCTCCCTTGGGGGGCTACACCTTC. V is TRBV15 and J is TRBJ1-2, with TRBD1 matching over 9 bases. J gave up 8 bases and V 5 bases, and 15 bases lay outside the gene matches. Germline lookup yields CDR1 LNHNV and CDR2 YYDKDF (reference sequence). The CDR3 runs to 16 residues. Full variable domain (outside the CDR3, taken from reference TRBV15 and TRBJ1-2): DAMVIQNPRYQVTQFGKPVTLSCSQTLNHNVMYWYQQKSSQAPKLLFHYYDKDFNNEADTPDNFQSRRPNTSFCFLDIRSPGLGDTAMYLCATSGGDRAPLGGYTFGSGTRLTVV.

The rearrangement uses TRBV10-3 and TRBJ1-2, with 9 bases aligning to TRBD1. Per the germline V gene, CDR1 is ENHRY and CDR2 is SYGVKD. The CDR3 covers 14 residues. J gave up 2 bases and V 6 bases, and 4 bases lay outside the gene matches. In DNA form, the CDR3 reads TGTGCCATCAGATTGACAGGGGGGAACTATGGCTACACCTTC. Protein: CAIRLTGGNYGYTF.

This clonotype has a handful of counts. V gene TRBV20-1 combines with J gene TRBJ2-7; 9 bases match TRBD2. Germline values: CDR1 DFQATT, CDR2 SNEGSKA (reference sequence). This CDR3 has 16 residues. V lost 2 bases and J lost 8; bases outside the gene matches: 16. CDR3 amino acids: CSARSPIAGGPAKQYF. CDR3 nucleotides: TGCAGTGCTAGATCCCCCATTGCGGGAGGGCCCGCGAAGCAGTACTTC.

This clonotype was counted many times. The CDR3 nucleotides read TGTGCCAGCATCCTCTTCTACGAGCAGTACTTC. Protein sequence: CASILFYEQYF. The chain couples TRBV6-5 to TRBJ2-7; no reliable D call. There are 11 residues in the CDR3. The germline gives CDR1 MNHEY, CDR2 SVGAGI. V lost 7 bases to trimming and J lost 3 bases, with 7 bases between them.

The chain combines TRBV5-8 with TRBJ2-7; D is uncertain. This CDR3 spans 14 amino acids. V lost 2 bases and J lost 4, with 13 bases in between. CDR1 SGHTS and CDR2 YDEGEE come from the germline V gene. The CDR3 protein is CASSLMGTAYEQYF. CDR3 bases: TGTGCCAGCAGCTTAATGGGAACAGCGTACGAGCAGTACTTC. Using reference TRBV5-8 and TRBJ2-7 for the parts outside the CDR3, the full variable domain is EAGVTQSPTHLIKTRGQQATLRCSPISGHTSVYWYQQALGLGLQFLLWYDEGEERNRGNFPPRFSGRQFPNYSSELNVNALELEDSALYLCASSLMGTAYEQYFGPGTRLTVT.

This clonotype occurred many times. The chain uses TRBV5-4 and TRBJ1-2, with TRBD1 matching over 8 bases. The CDR3 length is 15 residues. Unmatched junction bases numbered 11, after V lost 3 bases and J lost 7 bases. CDR1 SGHNT and CDR2 YYREEE come from the germline V gene (reference sequence). This chain's CDR3 is CASSSAGGGYGGYTF. For the CDR3, the DNA is TGTGCCAGCAGCTCAGCAGGGGGCGGGTACGGTGGCTACACCTTC.

This clonotype occurred many times. The genes are TRBV28 and TRBJ2-5; unclear D gene. The V gene lost 2 bases and the J gene lost 3 bases, with 13 bases spanning the gap. The CDR3 contains 15 residues. Germline-derived CDR1 and CDR2 are MDHEN and SYDVKM. The CDR3 reads CASSLSTDPEETQYF. In DNA, the CDR3 is TGTGCCAGCAGTTTAAGTACAGACCCTGAAGAGACCCAGTACTTC.

This clonotype was counted many times. The CDR3 here is CASSTGRTGELFF. DNA of the CDR3: TGTGCCAGTAGTACAGGACGGACCGGGGAGCTGTTTTTT. The rearrangement uses TRBV19 and TRBJ2-2; unclear D gene. Trimming removed 4 bases from V and 5 bases from J, with 8 bases in between. CDR1 LNHDA and CDR2 SQIVND come from the germline V gene (reference sequence). The CDR3 covers 13 residues.

This clonotype occurred many times. The chain combines TRBV11-1 with TRBJ2-2; 13 bases map to TRBD2. This CDR3 spans 17 amino acids. The ends lost 6 bases at V and 0 bases at J; junction bases unmatched: 4. CDR1 is SGHAT and CDR2 is FQDESV in the germline V gene (reference sequence). The CDR3 bases are TGTGCCAGCAGGGGACTAGCGGGAAACGCGAACACCGGGGAGCTGTTTTTT. It translates to CASRGLAGNANTGELFF.

This clonotype has ten or more counts. The chain combines TRBV29-1 with TRBJ1-1, with no clear D. CDR1 is SQVTM and CDR2 is ANQGSEA in the germline V gene. Trimming stripped 3 bases from V and 11 bases from J, with 16 bases between. There are 12 residues in the CDR3. The CDR3 protein is CSVEAGRFEAFF. In DNA form, the CDR3 reads TGCAGCGTTGAGGCTGGGAGGTTTGAGGCTTTCTTT.

This clonotype was observed many times. The genes are TRBV9 and TRBJ2-2, with D possibly being TRBD1 (6 bases). V was clipped by 4 bases and J by 1 base, with 11 bases between them. Germline loops: CDR1 SGDLS, CDR2 YYNGEE. CDR3 length equals 15 residues. The CDR3 protein is CASSPWDMNTGELFF. As DNA, the CDR3 is TGTGCCAGCAGCCCCTGGGACATGAACACCGGGGAGCTGTTTTTT.

This clonotype came up many times. V is TRBV6-1 and J is TRBJ1-2; D not certain. The CDR3 extends over 13 amino acids. Trimming pared 1 base from V and 4 bases from J, leaving 7 bases between. Germline lookup yields CDR1 MNHNS and CDR2 SASEGT. CDR3 DNA: TGTGCCAGCAGTGAAGGGGGTGTCTATGGCTACACCTTC. Its translation is CASSEGGVYGYTF.

The sample holds a few counts of this clonotype. The rearrangement joins TRBV27 to TRBJ1-2, with a tentative D call TRBD1 (5 bases). Between the trimmed V and J ends, which lost 3 bases and 2 bases, there was a span of 13 bases. The CDR3 spans 15 residues. CDR1 is MNHEY and CDR2 is SMNVEV in the germline V gene (reference sequence). CDR3 residues: CASSLVGGLNYGYTF. CDR3 nucleotides: TGTGCCAGCAGTTTGGTCGGGGGATTGAACTATGGCTACACCTTC.

This clonotype was seen many times. The rearrangement links TRBV27 to TRBJ2-1, with TRBD1 identical over 8 bases. The junction had 8 bases not matched to a gene; V was cut back by 3 bases and J by 4 bases. This CDR3 is built from 16 residues. Germline V gene lookup returns CDR1 MNHEY and CDR2 SMNVEV (reference sequence). The CDR3 protein is CASSFPTGGTYNEQFF. CDR3 nucleotides: TGTGCCAGCAGTTTCCCTACAGGGGGAACGTACAATGAGCAGTTCTTC.

This clonotype was recorded many times. The V gene is TRBV28, the J gene TRBJ2-2; D gene ambiguous. Germline V gene lookup returns CDR1 MDHEN and CDR2 SYDVKM. This CDR3 contains 18 residues. The V and J ends lost 6 bases and 3 bases respectively, with 23 bases between them. The CDR3 DNA is TGTGCCAGCAGGCTGAGGACCCCCCGGCATTTTTACACCGGGGAGCTGTTTTTT. It encodes CASRLRTPRHFYTGELFF.

V usage is TRBV28 and J usage is TRBJ2-1; maybe TRBD1 (6 bases). Germline CDR1 MDHEN, CDR2 SYDVKM. This CDR3 spans 14 amino acids. The V gene lost 2 bases and the J gene lost 8 bases, with 13 bases spanning the gap. In DNA form, the CDR3 reads TGTGCCAGCAGTTTAAGGACAGCGGCTTATGAGCAGTTCTTC. As protein: CASSLRTAAYEQFF.